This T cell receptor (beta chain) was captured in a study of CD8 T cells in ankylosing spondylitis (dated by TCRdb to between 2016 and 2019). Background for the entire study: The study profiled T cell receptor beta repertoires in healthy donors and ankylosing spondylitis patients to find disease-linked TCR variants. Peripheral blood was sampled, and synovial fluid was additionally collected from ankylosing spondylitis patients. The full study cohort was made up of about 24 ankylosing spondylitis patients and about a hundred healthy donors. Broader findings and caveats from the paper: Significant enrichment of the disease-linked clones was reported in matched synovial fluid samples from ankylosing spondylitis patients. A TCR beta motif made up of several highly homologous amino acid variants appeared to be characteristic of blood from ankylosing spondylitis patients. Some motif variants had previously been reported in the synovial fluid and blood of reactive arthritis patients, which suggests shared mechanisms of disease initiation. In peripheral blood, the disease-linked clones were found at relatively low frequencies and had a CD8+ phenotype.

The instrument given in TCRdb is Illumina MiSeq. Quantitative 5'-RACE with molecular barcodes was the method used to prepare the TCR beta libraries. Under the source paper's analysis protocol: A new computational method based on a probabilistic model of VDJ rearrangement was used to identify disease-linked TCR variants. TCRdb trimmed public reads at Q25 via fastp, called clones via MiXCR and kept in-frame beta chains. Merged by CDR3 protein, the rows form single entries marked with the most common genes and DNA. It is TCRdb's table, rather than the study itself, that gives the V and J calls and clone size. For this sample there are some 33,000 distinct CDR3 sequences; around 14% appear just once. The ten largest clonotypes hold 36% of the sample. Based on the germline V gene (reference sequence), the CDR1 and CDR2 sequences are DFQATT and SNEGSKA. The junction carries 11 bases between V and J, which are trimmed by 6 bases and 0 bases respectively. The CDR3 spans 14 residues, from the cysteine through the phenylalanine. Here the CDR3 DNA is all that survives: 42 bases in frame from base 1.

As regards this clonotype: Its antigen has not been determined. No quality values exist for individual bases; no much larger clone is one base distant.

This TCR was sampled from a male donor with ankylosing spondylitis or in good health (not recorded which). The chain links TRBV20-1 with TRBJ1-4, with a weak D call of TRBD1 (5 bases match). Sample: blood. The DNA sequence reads TGCAGTGCCGTGGGGGGGGCAACTAATGAAAAACTGTTTTTT. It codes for CSAVGGATNEKLFF.